Following are 2 T cell receptor beta chains from one sample sequenced in a study of ipilimumab plus nivolumab after autologous stem cell transplantation. The repertoire was sequenced with immunoSEQ multiplex PCR; TCRdb's copy has only in-frame clones and lacks some. The sample has around 16,000 clones, 75% to 85% seen once. Sequenced here: PBMCs, sampled in a trial of ipilimumab plus nivolumab as post-transplant consolidation. The receptor set was obtained from a male donor with diffuse large B-cell lymphoma.

This clone occurred a few times. The rearrangement links TRBV5-4 to TRBJ2-1; D is unresolved. CDR3 length equals 17 residues. Germline V gene sequence: CDR1 SGHNT, CDR2 YYREEE (reference sequence). V was trimmed by 3 bases and J by 2 bases, leaving 18 bases between them. CDR3 bases: TGTGCCAGCAGCTCCGAGTTAGCCTTCTACCCCTACAATGAGCAGTTCTTC. Protein product: CASSSELAFYPYNEQFF.

V usage is TRBV10-3 and J usage is TRBJ2-7, with 10 nucleotides matching TRBD2. J was trimmed by 5 bases and V by 7 bases; bases with no gene match: 8. This CDR3 has 14 residues. Germline V gene lookup returns CDR1 ENHRY and CDR2 SYGVKD. The CDR3 region has the DNA TGTGCCATCACTGGCCTAGCGGGAGCCCACGAGCAGTACTTC. Translating it yields CAITGLAGAHEQYF.